This T cell receptor (beta chain) derives from a study of human T cells and chemical hapten exposure. Germline CDR1 and CDR2: SGHRS and YFSETQ. V was pared by 4 bases and J by 3 bases, with 7 bases of the junction left unmatched. This CDR3 has 15 residues. In TCRdb, the RACE reads were re-called with MiXCR into one record per CDR3 protein. The table has about 380,000 distinct CDR3 sequences, more than 4.5% seen once. Stated time point: patch test 1, 2 weeks after DPC sensitization. The treatment here: therapeutic diphenylcyclopropenone sensitization with weekly scalp DPC. The table lists this clonotype with a few counts.

Sequences were derived from whole blood, sampled in connection with sensitization to the hapten diphenylcyclopropenone (DPC). The rearrangement uses TRBV5-1 and TRBJ2-5; 9 nucleotides match TRBD1. The source is a woman aged 50 to 60 with alopecia areata. Some clones in this sample may be carry-over from other donors' samples. CDR3 sequence reads: CASSSRTGAKETQYF. Here the CDR3 DNA reads TGCGCCAGCAGCAGCCGGACAGGGGCAAAAGAGACCCAGTACTTC.